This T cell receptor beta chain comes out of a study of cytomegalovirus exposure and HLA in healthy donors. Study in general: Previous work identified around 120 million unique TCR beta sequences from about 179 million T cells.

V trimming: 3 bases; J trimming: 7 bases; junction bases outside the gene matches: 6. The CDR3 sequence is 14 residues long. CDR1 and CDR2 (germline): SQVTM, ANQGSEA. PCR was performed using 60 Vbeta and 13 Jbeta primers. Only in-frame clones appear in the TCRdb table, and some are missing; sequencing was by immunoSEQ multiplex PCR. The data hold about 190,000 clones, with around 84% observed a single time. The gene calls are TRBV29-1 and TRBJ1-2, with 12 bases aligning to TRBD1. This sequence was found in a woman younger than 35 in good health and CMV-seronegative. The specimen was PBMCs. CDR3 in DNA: TGCAGCGTTGATGTGGGACAGGGGGCCGGTGGCTACACCTTC. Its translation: CSVDVGQGAGGYTF.